Each of the 24 T cell receptor beta chains below was sequenced from the same sample in a study of cytomegalovirus exposure and HLA in healthy donors (dated by TCRdb to the late 2010s). The library was produced with the immunoSEQ multiplex PCR assay. The multiplex PCR relied on a mix of 60 forward primers for TCR Vbeta segments and 13 reverse primers for TCR Jbeta segments. TCRdb obtained this table from immuneACCESS and retained in-frame rearrangements with V and J assigned. These tables miss some clones; where compared with another copy, unresolved V genes account for less than half of the shortfall, and the remainder is unexplained. This sample lists 130,000 to 150,000 clones; 78% were detected once. The ten top clones hold less than 3% of the sample. The sequencing sample was made of PBMCs. The receptor source for this set is a female donor in good health and CMV-seronegative.

The J gene is TRBJ2-3, the V gene TRBV7-3; D is possibly TRBD2 (5 bases). CDR3 size: 13 residues. Trimming removed 5 bases at V and 9 bases at J, with 15 bases between. CDR1 and CDR2 from the germline V gene are SGHTA and FQGTGA. The CDR3: CASSPRTQVTQYF. The CDR3 DNA sequence: TGTGCCAGCAGCCCCCGGACTCAAGTGACGCAGTATTTT. Looking up the rest from reference TRBV7-3 and TRBJ2-3 gives the full variable domain: GAGVSQTPSNKVTEKGKYVELRCDPISGHTALYWYRQSLGQGPEFLIYFQGTGAADDSGLPNDRFFAVRPEGSVSTLKIQRTERGDSAVYLCASSPRTQVTQYFGPGTRLTVL.

The chain combines TRBV7-2 with TRBJ2-5; weak D call: TRBD2 (7 bases). This CDR3 has 13 amino acids. From germline, CDR1 is SGHTA and CDR2 FQGNSA. V gave up 10 bases and J gave up 5 bases, with 17 bases separating them. In DNA, the CDR3 is TGTGCCACCATTTGGGGGGGCGGGGAGACCCAGTACTTC. It specifies CATIWGGGETQYF.

V usage is TRBV11-1 and J usage is TRBJ2-7; no reliable D call. Trimming left V 1 base short and J 0 bases short, with 7 bases between. This CDR3 region has 14 residues. Germline CDR1 is SGHAT and CDR2 is FQDESV (reference sequence). The CDR3 sequence is CASSLGSSSYEQYF. CDR3 in DNA: TGTGCCAGCAGCTTAGGTTCCAGCTCCTACGAGCAGTACTTC.

With regard to this clone: The sample contains more than one DNA sequence encoding this CDR3. The chain uses TRBV6-1 and TRBJ2-3; D remains ambiguous. Trimming took 6 bases from V and 1 from J, leaving 8 bases between them. Germline values: CDR1 MNHNS, CDR2 SASEGT. The CDR3 sequence is 13 residues long. The CDR3 loop reads CASSDRGTDTQYF. CDR3 in DNA: TGTGCCAGCAGCGACCGGGGCACAGATACGCAGTATTTT.

Only a few counts were recorded for this clone. The chain employs TRBV10-3 and TRBJ1-1, with a possible D match to TRBD1 (6 bases). CDR3 length: 13 residues. The germline V gene encodes CDR1 ENHRY and CDR2 SYGVKD. Trimming stripped 8 bases from V and 3 bases from J, with 13 bases between. This chain's CDR3 is CAIGRDRHTEAFF. In DNA form, the CDR3 reads TGTGCCATCGGAAGAGACAGGCACACTGAAGCTTTCTTT.

The CDR3 DNA follows: TGTGCCAGCGGAGGACTAGTCGGGGTAGGGACGCAGTATTTT. Translating it yields CASGGLVGVGTQYF. The chain links TRBV2 to TRBJ2-3; TRBD2 aligns across 7 bases. Germline trimming cut 8 bases from V and 9 bases from J; bases unmatched to any gene: 14. Germline CDR1 is SNHLY and CDR2 is FYNNEI. The CDR3 is 14 residues long.

The V call is TRBV19, the J call TRBJ1-1, with a tentative D call TRBD1 (5 bases). The CDR3 totals 13 residues. Trimming pared 3 bases from V and 3 bases from J, leaving 8 bases between. Germline V gene lookup returns CDR1 LNHDA and CDR2 SQIVND (reference sequence). The CDR3 sequence is CASSMDIDTEAFF. The CDR3 DNA reads as TGTGCCAGTAGTATGGACATCGACACTGAAGCTTTCTTT. The variable domain in full, completed from reference TRBV19 and TRBJ1-1, reads DGGITQSPKYLFRKEGQNVTLSCEQNLNHDAMYWYRQDPGQGLRLIYYSQIVNDFQKGDIAEGYSVSREKKESFPLTVTSAQKNPTAFYLCASSMDIDTEAFFGQGTRLTVV.

This chain links TRBV11-2 with TRBJ2-1, with 12 bases matching TRBD1. The length of the CDR3 is 15 residues. Germline trimming cut 5 bases from V and 9 bases from J; bases unmatched to any gene: 8. Germline V gives CDR1 SGHAT, CDR2 FQNNGV. As DNA, the CDR3 is TGTGCCAGCAGCCGAGCGGGACAGGGGGCAGGTGAGCAGTTCTTC. Residues: CASSRAGQGAGEQFF.

The chain carries TRBV5-1 and TRBJ2-4; D ambiguous. The germline gives CDR1 SGHRS, CDR2 YFSETQ. Deletions cut 0 bases from V and 0 bases from J, with 4 bases between. The CDR3 consists of 14 residues. The CDR3 reads CASSLGGAKNIQYF. The CDR3 bases are TGCGCCAGCAGCTTGGGAGGAGCCAAAAACATTCAGTACTTC.

The CDR3 sequence: CASRPMGARTGTDGAETQYF. DNA of the CDR3: TGTGCCAGCAGGCCCATGGGGGCTAGGACTGGGACGGATGGTGCGGAGACCCAGTACTTC. The rearrangement links TRBV28 to TRBJ2-5; D might be TRBD1 (6 bases). The germline CDR1 and CDR2 sequences are MDHEN and SYDVKM. The ends were cut back, 6 bases at V and 5 bases at J, with 34 bases in the middle. CDR3 length: 20 amino acids.

This clone was seen only once. The V and J genes are TRBV5-1 and TRBJ1-5, with 12 bases that match TRBD1. Germline assignment: CDR1 SGHRS and CDR2 YFSETQ. V trimming: 0 bases; J trimming: 6 bases; junction bases outside the gene matches: 4. The length of the CDR3 is 16 residues. The CDR3 sequence: CASSLGDRGRFQPQHF. CDR3 nucleotides: TGCGCCAGCAGCTTGGGGGACAGGGGGCGGTTTCAGCCCCAGCATTTT.

The chain combines TRBV10-1 with TRBJ2-7; weak D call: TRBD2 (5 bases). The CDR3 runs to 12 residues. V lost 2 bases, J lost 4 bases, and 6 bases lay in between. CDR1 WNHNN and CDR2 SYGVQD come from the germline V gene (reference sequence). In DNA form, the CDR3 reads TGCGCCAGCAGTGAGCGGGGATACGAGCAGTACTTC. This translates into CASSERGYEQYF.

The chain couples TRBV29-1 to TRBJ2-5, with 11 bases that match TRBD1. This CDR3 contains 11 residues. V lost 6 bases to trimming and J lost 9 bases; unmatched junction nucleotides: 3. CDR1 is SQVTM and CDR2 is ANQGSEA in the germline V gene. The CDR3 here is CSVVGQGAQYF. The DNA for the CDR3 is TGCAGCGTGGTGGGACAGGGGGCCCAGTACTTC.

This chain uses TRBV19 with TRBJ2-7; 9 nucleotides line up with TRBD1. J gave up 3 bases and V 4 bases, and 7 bases lay outside the gene matches. The CDR3 loop spans 15 amino acids. Looked up from germline, CDR1 is LNHDA and CDR2 is SQIVND (reference sequence). CDR3 in DNA: TGTGCCAGTAGTAGTCCGGGACAGGGAGTCTACGAGCAGTACTTC. This sequence encodes CASSSPGQGVYEQYF.

Here the CDR3 reads CASRPEGYGYTF. DNA of the CDR3: TGTGCCAGCAGACCGGAGGGGTATGGCTACACCTTC. The chain carries TRBV6-5 and TRBJ1-2; weak D call: TRBD1 (5 bases). With 6 bases removed from V and 5 bases from J, the gap between germline ends came to 10 bases. Germline CDR1 and CDR2: MNHEY and SVGAGI. The CDR3 has 12 residues.

The chain links TRBV4-1 to TRBJ2-2; a possible D gene is TRBD1 (5 bases). The germline gives CDR1 MGHRA, CDR2 YSYEKL. The CDR3 is 16 amino acids. The germline V and J ends were trimmed by 1 base and 2 bases, with 11 bases remaining between them. Here the CDR3 reads CASSQGGHINTGELFF. The CDR3 DNA follows: TGCGCCAGCAGCCAAGGGGGCCATATTAACACCGGGGAGCTGTTTTTT.

V and J are TRBV7-2 and TRBJ2-5, with D possibly TRBD1 on 6 matching bases. Germline V gene sequence: CDR1 SGHTA, CDR2 FQGNSA. The V end lost 4 bases, the J end lost 5 bases, and 17 bases lay between the germline ends. The CDR3 loop spans 15 amino acids. CDR3 in amino acids: CASSSQPGQGETQYF. In DNA, the CDR3 is TGTGCCAGCAGCTCTCAGCCGGGACAAGGGGAGACCCAGTACTTC.

This chain joins TRBV10-1 and TRBJ1-1, with TRBD1 matching 8 bases. J gave up 1 base and V 5 bases, and 9 bases lay outside the gene matches. Germline assignment: CDR1 WNHNN and CDR2 SYGVQD (reference sequence). This CDR3 comprises 16 residues. The CDR3 DNA is TGCGCCAGCAGTCCATACCGGACAGGGCCGAACACTGAAGCTTTCTTT. Amino acids: CASSPYRTGPNTEAFF.

This clone has just a few counts. This rearrangement joins TRBV7-2 to TRBJ2-5; the D gene is possibly TRBD2 (6 bases). V was pared by 1 base and J by 5 bases, with 14 bases between. Germline V lookup: CDR1 SGHTA, CDR2 FQGNSA. The CDR3 length is 15 residues. In DNA form, the CDR3 reads TGTGCCAGCAGCTTAGTAGACCGAGGAGGGGAGACCCAGTACTTC. This codes for CASSLVDRGGETQYF.

The rearrangement uses TRBV2 and TRBJ1-2; 8 bases are a match to TRBD1. The CDR3 extends over 13 amino acids. With V trimmed by 7 bases and J by 8 bases, 9 bases remained unmatched. The germline gives CDR1 SNHLY, CDR2 FYNNEI. CDR3 amino acids: CASTPDRVGGYTF. As DNA, the CDR3 is TGTGCCAGCACCCCGGACAGGGTCGGAGGCTACACCTTC. Combining the CDR3 with reference TRBV2 and TRBJ1-2 gives the whole variable domain EPEVTQTPSHQVTQMGQEVILRCVPISNHLYFYWYRQILGQKVEFLVSFYNNEISEKSEIFDDQFSVERPDGSNFTLKIRSTKLEDSAMYFCASTPDRVGGYTFGSGTRLTVV.

The chain recombines TRBV7-3 with TRBJ2-1, with 10 positions matching TRBD1. Germline V gives CDR1 SGHTA, CDR2 FQGTGA. CDR3 length: 15 residues. The V and J ends lost 9 bases and 1 base, in that order; junction bases with no gene match: 6. CDR3 residues: CARWTGGMSYNEQFF. Written as DNA, the CDR3 is TGTGCCAGATGGACAGGGGGTATGTCCTACAATGAGCAGTTCTTC.

The CDR3 DNA reads as TGCGCCAGCAGTGGGGCTAGCGGGAGTGGCTACGAGCAGTACTTC. Translating gives CASSGASGSGYEQYF. V usage is TRBV10-2 and J usage is TRBJ2-5; 10 bases fit TRBD2. The better agreement between TRBJ2-7 and the DNA end casts doubt on the J call. The V gene's germline CDR1 is WSHSY and CDR2 SAAADI. The CDR3 totals 15 residues.

The chain joins TRBV18 to TRBJ1-1; D not resolved. Looked up from germline, CDR1 is KGHSH and CDR2 is LQKENI. With 3 bases removed from V and 3 bases from J, the gap between germline ends came to 17 bases. This CDR3 is 16 amino acids long. This CDR3 is CASSPRGGFLDTEAFF. CDR3 nucleotides: TGTGCCAGCTCACCCCGGGGAGGTTTTTTGGACACTGAAGCTTTCTTT. The complete variable domain, with remaining parts taken from reference TRBV18 and TRBJ1-1, reads NAGVMQNPRHLVRRRGQEARLRCSPMKGHSHVYWYRQLPEEGLKFMVYLQKENIIDESGMPKERFSAEFPKEGPSILRIQQVVRGDSAAYFCASSPRGGFLDTEAFFGQGTRLTVV.

This sequence joins TRBV6-5 and TRBJ2-7; the D is unclear. CDR1 and CDR2 (germline): MNHEY, SVGAGI. The length of the CDR3 is 14 residues. The ends were cut back, 8 bases at V and 0 bases at J, with 14 bases in the middle. In DNA form, the CDR3 reads TGTGCCAGCGGGCCACACCTTCTCTCCTACGAGCAGTACTTC. Its translation: CASGPHLLSYEQYF.